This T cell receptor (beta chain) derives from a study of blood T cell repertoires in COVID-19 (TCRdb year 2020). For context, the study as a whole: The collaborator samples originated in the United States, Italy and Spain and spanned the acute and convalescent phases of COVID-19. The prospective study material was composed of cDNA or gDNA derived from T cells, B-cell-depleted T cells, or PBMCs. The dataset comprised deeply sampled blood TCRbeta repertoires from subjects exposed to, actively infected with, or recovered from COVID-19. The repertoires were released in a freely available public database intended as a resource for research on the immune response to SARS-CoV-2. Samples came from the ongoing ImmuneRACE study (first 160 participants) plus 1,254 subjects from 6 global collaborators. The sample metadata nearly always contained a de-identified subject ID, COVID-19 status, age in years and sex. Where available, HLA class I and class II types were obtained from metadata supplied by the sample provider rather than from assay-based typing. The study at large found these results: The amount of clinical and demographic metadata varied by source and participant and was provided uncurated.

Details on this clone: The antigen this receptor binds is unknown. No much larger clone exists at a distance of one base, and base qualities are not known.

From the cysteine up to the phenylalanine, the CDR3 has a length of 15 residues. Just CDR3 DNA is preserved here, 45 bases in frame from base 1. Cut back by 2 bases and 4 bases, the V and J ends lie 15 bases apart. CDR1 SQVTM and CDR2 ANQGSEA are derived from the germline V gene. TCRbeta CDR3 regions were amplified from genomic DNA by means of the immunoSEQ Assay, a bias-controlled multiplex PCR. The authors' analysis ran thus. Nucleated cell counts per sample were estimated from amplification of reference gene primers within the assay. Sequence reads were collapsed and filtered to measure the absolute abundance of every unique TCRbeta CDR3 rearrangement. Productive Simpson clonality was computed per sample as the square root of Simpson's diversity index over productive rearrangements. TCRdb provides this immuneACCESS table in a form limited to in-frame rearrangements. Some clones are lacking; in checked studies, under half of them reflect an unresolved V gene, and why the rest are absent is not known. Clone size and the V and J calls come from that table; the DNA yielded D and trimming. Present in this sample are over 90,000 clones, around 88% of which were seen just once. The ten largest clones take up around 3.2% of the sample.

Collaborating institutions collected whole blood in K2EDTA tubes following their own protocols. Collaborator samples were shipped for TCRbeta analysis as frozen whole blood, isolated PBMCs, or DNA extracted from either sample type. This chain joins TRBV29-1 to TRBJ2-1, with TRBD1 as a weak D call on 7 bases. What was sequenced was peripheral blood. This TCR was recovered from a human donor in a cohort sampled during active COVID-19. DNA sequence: TGCAGCGTTGAAAGGGGGCGGGAATTGTACAATGAGCAGTTCTTC. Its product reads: CSVERGRELYNEQFF.